The 24 T cell receptor beta chains presented below share a single source sample, sequenced in a study of cytomegalovirus exposure and HLA in healthy donors (TCRdb year 2017). Library generation was performed with the immunoSEQ multiplex PCR assay. A mixture of 60 forward primers for TCR Vbeta segments and 13 reverse primers for TCR Jbeta segments was used in the multiplex PCR. TCRdb mirrors the immuneACCESS table, restricted to in-frame sequences. Some clones are absent from its copies; in checked studies, under half trace to an unresolved V gene, and the reason for the others is unknown. The table for this sample shows about 100,000 clones. Together, the top ten hold 0.5% to 0.7% of the sample. The specimen was PBMCs. Source of these receptors: a man aged 45 to 65 in good health and CMV-seronegative.

This rearrangement joins TRBV5-6 to TRBJ1-5; D perhaps matches TRBD1 (6 bases). V was cut by 1 base and J by 2 bases, with 10 bases left in between. Germline loops: CDR1 SGHDT, CDR2 YYEEEE. The CDR3 runs to 15 residues. The CDR3 region is CASSLRQAGNQPQHF. The DNA of the CDR3 is TGTGCCAGCAGCTTGAGACAGGCGGGCAATCAGCCCCAGCATTTT.

The chain has TRBV5-4 and TRBJ1-3; the D is unclear. The CDR3 has 15 residues. Trimming removed 1 base at V and 4 bases at J, with 12 bases between. Germline V gene sequence: CDR1 SGHNT, CDR2 YYREEE (reference sequence). CDR3 DNA: TGTGCCAGCAGCTTGAACGTGGGCGTCGGAAACACCATATATTTT. Amino acid sequence: CASSLNVGVGNTIYF.

The chain has TRBV4-3 and TRBJ1-1, with 12 bases lining up with TRBD1. J gave up 3 bases and V 0 bases, and 5 bases lay outside the gene matches. CDR3 length: 17 amino acids. CDR1 is LGHNA, CDR2 YSLEER, per germline. In nucleotides, the CDR3 is TGCGCCAGCAGCCAAGATGGGGACAGGGGGCCCGACACTGAAGCTTTCTTT. Its protein is CASSQDGDRGPDTEAFF.

The chain links TRBV5-6 to TRBJ1-2; D possibly corresponds to TRBD1 (5 bases). Between the trimmed V and J ends, which lost 5 bases and 6 bases, there was a span of 14 bases. The CDR3 runs 13 residues. From germline, CDR1 is SGHDT and CDR2 YYEEEE. The CDR3: CASRGMGGDGYTF. For the CDR3, the DNA is TGTGCCAGCAGGGGTATGGGGGGGGATGGCTACACCTTC.

This chain uses TRBV30 with TRBJ1-1; D is unclear. This CDR3 spans 12 amino acids. With 4 bases removed from V and 7 bases from J, the gap between germline ends came to 13 bases. CDR1 GTSNPN and CDR2 SVGIG come from the germline V gene (reference sequence). The CDR3 region is CAWTLSRGEAFF. The CDR3 DNA follows: TGTGCCTGGACGTTGAGTCGGGGTGAAGCTTTCTTT.

The rearrangement uses TRBV6-5 and TRBJ1-3; 7 bases line up with TRBD1. This CDR3 is built from 16 residues. The V segment lost 2 bases and the J segment 2 bases; nucleotides outside the gene matches: 6. Per germline, CDR1 MNHEY and CDR2 SVGAGI. CDR3 residues: CASSYNRGSTGNTIYF. CDR3 DNA sequence: TGTGCCAGCAGTTACAACAGGGGTTCTACTGGAAACACCATATATTTT.

CDR3 bases: TGTGCCAGTAGCCCCCAGGAGGGTCCAAATCAGCCCCAGCATTTT. Residues: CASSPQEGPNQPQHF. The genes are TRBV19 and TRBJ1-5; no clear D. In germline, CDR1 is LNHDA, CDR2 SQIVND (reference sequence). The germline V and J ends were trimmed by 6 bases and 4 bases, with 16 bases remaining between them. CDR3 length: 15 amino acids.

In DNA, the CDR3 is TGCAGCGTTCTTCCCCAGGACAAAACTAACTATGGCTACACCTTC. It encodes CSVLPQDKTNYGYTF. The gene calls are TRBV29-1 and TRBJ1-2, with D perhaps TRBD1 (5 bases). This CDR3 region has 15 residues. CDR1 is SQVTM and CDR2 is ANQGSEA in the germline V gene. The V end lost 5 bases, the J end lost 0 bases, and 16 bases lay between the germline ends.

V gene TRBV18 combines with J gene TRBJ2-1; TRBD2 is a possible D gene (6 bases). The CDR3 covers 15 residues. The V gene lost 0 bases and the J gene lost 9 bases, with 15 bases spanning the gap. CDR1 is KGHSH and CDR2 is LQKENI in the germline V gene. CDR3 region: CASSPPTTQGGEQFF. The CDR3 nucleotides are TGTGCCAGCTCACCACCGACCACGCAGGGAGGTGAGCAGTTCTTC.

CDR3 protein: CASSLGTGDEKLFF. In nucleotides, the CDR3 is TGCGCCAGCAGCTTAGGGACAGGGGATGAAAAACTGTTTTTT. V usage is TRBV5-1 and J usage is TRBJ1-4; 10 nucleotides match TRBD1. This CDR3 comprises 14 residues. Germline V CDR1 and CDR2: SGHRS, YFSETQ. J was trimmed by 6 bases and V by 2 bases; bases with no gene match: 1.

The chain links TRBV5-6 to TRBJ2-5; 12 bases align to TRBD1. The J call is in doubt because the DNA end fits TRBJ2-7 better. This CDR3 spans 19 amino acids. Germline V lookup: CDR1 SGHDT, CDR2 YYEEEE. CDR3 amino acids: CASSNRRRDRGLNTLEQYF. In nucleotides, the CDR3 is TGTGCCAGCAGCAACCGCCGCCGGGACAGGGGGCTCAACACTCTCGAGCAGTACTTC.

The chain uses TRBV7-2 and TRBJ2-7; D gene unclear. With 5 bases removed from V and 0 bases from J, the gap between germline ends came to 17 bases. In germline, CDR1 is SGHTA, CDR2 FQGNSA. The CDR3 consists of 16 residues. The CDR3 is CASSPALGLSSYEQYF. CDR3 nucleotide sequence: TGTGCCAGCAGCCCAGCCCTGGGCCTGAGCTCCTACGAGCAGTACTTC.

The chain uses TRBV29-1 and TRBJ1-2, with TRBD1 matching over 8 bases. Trimming at V came to 4 bases and at J to 4 bases, leaving 14 bases not matched to a gene. Germline V gene sequence: CDR1 SQVTM, CDR2 ANQGSEA. The CDR3 loop spans 16 amino acids. The CDR3 sequence: CSVGETGPDRGYGYTF. CDR3 bases: TGCAGCGTTGGAGAAACCGGCCCCGACAGGGGCTATGGCTACACCTTC.

This chain connects TRBV9 to TRBJ2-7, with no clear D. Trimming removed 0 bases from V and 5 bases from J, with 12 bases in between. This CDR3 spans 14 amino acids. CDR1 and CDR2 (germline): SGDLS, YYNGEE. The DNA for the CDR3 is TGTGCCAGCAGCGTAGGCCCGGTGGTAGACGAGCAGTACTTC. It translates to CASSVGPVVDEQYF.

The chain links TRBV29-1 to TRBJ2-1, with 16 nucleotides matching TRBD2. CDR1 is SQVTM and CDR2 is ANQGSEA in the germline V gene. V gave up 7 bases and J gave up 3 bases; unmatched junction bases: 9. The CDR3 totals 17 residues. The CDR3: CSATGTSGRALYNEQFF. Here the CDR3 DNA reads TGCAGCGCCACCGGGACTAGCGGGAGGGCCCTCTACAATGAGCAGTTCTTC.

This chain uses TRBV7-9 with TRBJ2-3; 7 bases are shared with TRBD1. The CDR3 loop spans 16 amino acids. CDR1 SEHNR and CDR2 FQNEAQ come from the germline V gene (reference sequence). J gave up 2 bases and V 5 bases, and 10 bases lay outside the gene matches. The CDR3 is CASSGRDSRVTDTQYF. CDR3 in DNA: TGTGCCAGCAGCGGACGGGACAGCCGGGTCACAGATACGCAGTATTTT.

The genes are TRBV29-1 and TRBJ1-1; tentatively, D is TRBD1 (5 bases). The V and J ends lost 5 bases and 5 bases respectively, with 15 bases between them. The length of the CDR3 is 13 residues. Germline V gene sequence: CDR1 SQVTM, CDR2 ANQGSEA. The CDR3 here is CSVRRTRRTEAFF. The CDR3 nucleotides read TGCAGCGTTCGACGGACACGTCGGACTGAAGCTTTCTTT.

The chain carries TRBV14 and TRBJ1-1, with D unresolved. Between the trimmed V and J ends, which lost 4 bases and 1 base, there was a span of 13 bases. The CDR3 runs 15 residues. The V gene's germline CDR1 is SGHDN and CDR2 FVKESK. As DNA, the CDR3 is TGTGCCAGCAGCCCCTCCCGCTCACAGAACACTGAAGCTTTCTTT. Protein product: CASSPSRSQNTEAFF. Combining the CDR3 with reference TRBV14 and TRBJ1-1 gives the whole variable domain EAGVTQFPSHSVIEKGQTVTLRCDPISGHDNLYWYRRVMGKEIKFLLHFVKESKQDESGMPNNRFLAERTGGTYSTLKVQPAELEDSGVYFCASSPSRSQNTEAFFGQGTRLTVV.

The chain is built from TRBV11-3 and TRBJ2-3, with 12 bases lining up with TRBD2. Trimming cost V 5 bases and J 4 bases; bases outside gene matches: 7. In germline, CDR1 is SGHNT, CDR2 YENEEA. CDR3 length: 16 residues. CDR3 region: CASSTRTSGAADTQYF. The CDR3, as DNA: TGTGCCAGCAGCACGCGGACTAGCGGGGCTGCAGATACGCAGTATTTT.

V is TRBV5-1 and J is TRBJ2-3; a weak D match, TRBD1 (5 bases). The CDR3 is 16 amino acids. The germline V and J ends were trimmed by 4 bases and 0 bases, with 15 bases remaining between them. CDR1 and CDR2 (germline): SGHRS, YFSETQ. CDR3 region: CASSLRVQSSTDTQYF. The CDR3 DNA is TGCGCCAGCAGCCTCAGGGTCCAGTCTAGCACAGATACGCAGTATTTT.

The chain couples TRBV29-1 to TRBJ1-1; TRBD1 aligns across 10 bases. The germline CDR1 and CDR2 sequences are SQVTM and ANQGSEA. V was pared by 5 bases and J by 6 bases, with 3 bases of the junction left unmatched. This CDR3 has 12 amino acids. This chain's CDR3 is CSVLDRGAEAFF. The CDR3 region has the DNA TGCAGCGTTTTGGACAGGGGGGCTGAAGCTTTCTTT.

The V gene is TRBV6-5, the J gene TRBJ1-1; TRBD1 matches 9 bases. The germline gives CDR1 MNHEY, CDR2 SVGAGI. V shed 2 bases, J shed 5 bases, and the junction held 9 bases outside the gene matches. The CDR3 consists of 16 residues. The CDR3 sequence is CASSYQLGTGRTEAFF. The CDR3 coding sequence is TGTGCCAGCAGTTACCAACTAGGGACAGGGAGAACTGAAGCTTTCTTT.

The V call is TRBV7-8, the J call TRBJ1-1; D uncertain. This CDR3 region has 13 residues. Germline V CDR1 and CDR2: SGHVS, FQNEAQ. The V end was cut by 2 bases, the J end by 6 bases, with 10 bases between. CDR3 bases: TGTGCCAGCAGCTTAAGCGGGCCTTCTGAAGCTTTCTTT. It encodes CASSLSGPSEAFF.

The gene calls are TRBV7-2 and TRBJ1-1; weak D call: TRBD1 (5 bases). The CDR3 is 15 amino acids. Between the trimmed V and J ends, which lost 3 bases and 3 bases, there was a span of 14 bases. The germline V gene encodes CDR1 SGHTA and CDR2 FQGNSA. The CDR3 is CASSFAGLSYTEAFF. Written as DNA, the CDR3 is TGTGCCAGCAGCTTCGCGGGGCTGTCTTACACTGAAGCTTTCTTT.